This passage covers 14 T cell receptor beta chains from one sample sequenced in a study of molecular identifiers for immune sequencing clone quantification. TCRdb independently ran MiXCR on the PCR reads; one entry per CDR3 protein. The table lists about half a million distinct CDR3 sequences, around 23% of them singletons, with around 0.8% in the top ten. The sequencing sample was made of naive CD8+ T cells from blood, with Jurkat cell RNA spiked in. Subset in this sample: FACS-sorted CD8+CD4-CCR7+CD45RA+ naive T cells. These receptors all come from a human donor in good health. Some libraries in this study had Jurkat cell RNA spiked in.

This clonotype has ten or more counts. This rearrangement joins TRBV6-2 or TRBV6-3 to TRBJ1-4; D is uncertain. There are 15 residues in the CDR3. The germline V and J ends were trimmed by 4 bases and 8 bases, with 17 bases remaining between them. Looked up from germline, CDR1 is MNHEY and CDR2 is SVGEGT. The CDR3 loop is CASSSFDAWEEKLFF. DNA for the CDR3: TGTGCCAGCAGTTCCTTCGACGCCTGGGAAGAAAAACTGTTTTTT.

This clonotype has ten or more counts. The chain employs TRBV6-5 and TRBJ2-7; TRBD2 matches 7 bases. Trimming took 3 bases from V and 3 from J; bases not matched to a gene: 5. Germline V lookup: CDR1 MNHEY, CDR2 SVGAGI. This CDR3 spans 14 amino acids. In DNA form, the CDR3 reads TGTGCCAGCAGTTATGGGCTAGCGGACTACGAGCAGTACTTC. This translates into CASSYGLADYEQYF.

The chain carries TRBV2 and TRBJ1-3, with a possible D match to TRBD1 (6 bases). CDR3 length: 16 residues. Germline V gives CDR1 SNHLY, CDR2 FYNNEI. Trimming took off 5 bases at V and 0 bases at J, with 14 bases between the two ends. The CDR3 is CASSRRGQSSGNTIYF. The CDR3 DNA follows: TGTGCCAGCAGTCGCAGGGGCCAGAGCTCTGGAAACACCATATATTTT.

Only one count was recorded for this clonotype. The chain employs TRBV6-5 and TRBJ2-3; D may be TRBD2 (6 bases). V was pared by 5 bases and J by 2 bases, with 8 bases between. There are 13 residues in the CDR3. Germline CDR1 is MNHEY and CDR2 is SVGAGI. The CDR3 region is CASSKDYTDTQYF. CDR3 nucleotides: TGTGCCAGCAGTAAGGACTACACAGATACGCAGTATTTT.

This clonotype showed up many times. J is TRBJ2-3 and V is TRBV7-9, with 8 bases identical to TRBD2. V lost 5 bases, J lost 4 bases, and 5 bases stayed unmatched. Germline CDR1 and CDR2: SEHNR and FQNEAQ (reference sequence). The CDR3 is 14 residues long. The chain's CDR3 is CASSPSGSPDTQYF. CDR3 DNA sequence: TGTGCCAGCAGCCCAAGCGGGAGCCCAGATACGCAGTATTTT.

The sample holds a few counts of this clonotype. This CDR3 reads CASSQQGYYEQYF. In nucleotides, the CDR3 is TGTGCCAGCAGCCAACAGGGTTACTACGAGCAGTACTTC. The chain employs TRBV7-9 and TRBJ2-7, with D perhaps TRBD1 (6 bases). Looked up from germline, CDR1 is SEHNR and CDR2 is FQNEAQ (reference sequence). Trimming pared 5 bases from V and 3 bases from J, leaving 11 bases between. CDR3 length equals 13 residues.

This clonotype was detected many times. The chain carries TRBV28 and TRBJ2-7, with 8 bases identical to TRBD1. V trimming: 7 bases; J trimming: 6 bases; junction bases outside the gene matches: 14. Germline CDR1 and CDR2: MDHEN and SYDVKM. This CDR3 contains 15 residues. CDR3: CASTDPGQAPLEQYF. The CDR3 nucleotides are TGTGCCAGCACCGACCCGGGACAGGCCCCACTCGAGCAGTACTTC.

This clonotype showed up many times. The genes are TRBV5-6 and TRBJ2-3, with D hard to call. The CDR3 contains 14 residues. CDR1 and CDR2 (germline): SGHDT, YYEEEE. Trimming shortened V by 1 base and J by 2 bases, and 8 bases separated the two germline ends. The CDR3 DNA reads TGTGCCAGCAGCTTGAACGGCCTCACAGATACGCAGTATTTT. Residues: CASSLNGLTDTQYF.

The sample holds a few counts of this clonotype. The chain carries TRBV14 and TRBJ2-7; D might be TRBD1 or TRBD2, each matching 5 bases. CDR1 is SGHDN and CDR2 is FVKESK in the germline V gene. V shed 1 base and J shed 3 bases, with 10 bases lying between them. CDR3 length equals 14 residues. DNA for the CDR3: TGTGCCAGCAGCCAAGCCGGGACCCGCTACGAGCAGTACTTC. This gives the protein CASSQAGTRYEQYF.

The chain employs TRBV19 and TRBJ2-5; maybe TRBD2 (6 bases). Trimming took off 10 bases at V and 5 bases at J, with 26 bases between the two ends. There are 16 residues in the CDR3. Germline CDR1 and CDR2: LNHDA and SQIVND (reference sequence). The CDR3 DNA sequence: TGTGCCACCCCGCCTGTCGGGAGAGAAGTATGGGAGACCCAGTACTTC. The encoded protein is CATPPVGREVWETQYF. Complete variable domain (other parts from reference TRBV19 and TRBJ2-5): DGGITQSPKYLFRKEGQNVTLSCEQNLNHDAMYWYRQDPGQGLRLIYYSQIVNDFQKGDIAEGYSVSREKKESFPLTVTSAQKNPTAFYLCATPPVGREVWETQYFGPGTRLLVL.

V is TRBV11-2 and J is TRBJ2-7, with D unresolved. Germline V gives CDR1 SGHAT, CDR2 FQNNGV. Trimming took 5 bases from V and 10 from J, leaving 21 bases between them. The CDR3 sequence is 14 residues long. The CDR3, as DNA: TGTGCCAGCAGCATACCCTCTTCCTCGATATTACAGTACTTC. Translation gives CASSIPSSSILQYF.

On this clonotype: The junction shows a germline mismatch at one end, possibly a read error. The chain links TRBV14 to TRBJ1-4; D remains ambiguous. CDR1 is SGHDN, CDR2 FVKESK, per germline. This CDR3 is 14 amino acids long. This chain's CDR3 is CASSQELSSGRLLF. The CDR3 bases are TGTGCCAGCAGCCAAGAACTTTCTTCGGGGAGACTGCTTTTT.

This clonotype was seen a handful of times. The CDR3 loop reads CASSGQLGPWDTQYF. In DNA form, the CDR3 reads TGTGCCAGCAGTGGACAGTTGGGCCCTTGGGATACGCAGTATTTT. The chain carries TRBV6-1 and TRBJ2-3, with D possibly being TRBD1 (5 bases). The CDR3 is 15 amino acids. Trimming pared 4 bases from V and 6 bases from J, leaving 17 bases between. Germline V gene sequence: CDR1 MNHNS, CDR2 SASEGT.

This clonotype was seen only a few times. The rearrangement links TRBV10-2 to TRBJ2-1, with 10 bases lining up with TRBD2. There are 16 residues in the CDR3. V trimming: 6 bases; J trimming: 4 bases; junction bases outside the gene matches: 9. The germline V gene encodes CDR1 WSHSY and CDR2 SAAADI. Here the CDR3 reads CASSLTLSGGYNEQFF. The CDR3 DNA follows: TGCGCCAGCAGCCTCACCCTTAGCGGGGGGTACAATGAGCAGTTCTTC.